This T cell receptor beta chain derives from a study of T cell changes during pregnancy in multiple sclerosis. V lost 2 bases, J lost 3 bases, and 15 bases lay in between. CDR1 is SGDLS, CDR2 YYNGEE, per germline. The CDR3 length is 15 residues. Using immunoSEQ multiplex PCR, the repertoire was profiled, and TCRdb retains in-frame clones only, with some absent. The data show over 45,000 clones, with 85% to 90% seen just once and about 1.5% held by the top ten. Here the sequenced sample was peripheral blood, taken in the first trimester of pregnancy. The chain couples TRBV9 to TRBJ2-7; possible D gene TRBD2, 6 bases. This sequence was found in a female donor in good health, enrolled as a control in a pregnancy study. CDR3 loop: CASSVEAGTFYEQYF. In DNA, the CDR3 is TGTGCCAGCAGCGTTGAGGCGGGAACCTTCTACGAGCAGTACTTC.